This paragraph reports one T cell receptor beta chain. This specimen comes from a study of regulatory T cells in long-lasting Graves disease. With 1 base removed from V and 10 bases from J, the gap between germline ends came to 10 bases. The CDR3 runs to 12 residues. The germline gives CDR1 LNHDA, CDR2 SQIVND (reference sequence). The time point is: persistent/refractory GD, antithyroid drugs over 5 years with positive TRAb. The authors made the TCR library using RNA they extracted from PBMCs. Combining iRepertoire HTBI primers with Arm-PCR of CDR3 regions, the authors built TCR beta libraries. Each CDR3 protein is one row after TCRdb ran MiXCR on the multiplex PCR reads. The table lists about 460,000 distinct CDR3 sequences, under 25% of them singletons.

The chain couples TRBV19 to TRBJ1-1, with no clear D. The sequence was collected from a female donor with Graves disease. The specimen comprised peripheral blood mononuclear cells (PBMCs), sampled when the disease was refractory, from a patient treated with antithyroid drugs. CDR3 nucleotide sequence: TGTGCCAGTAGTATAGGGGTCATCGGAGCTTTCTTT. Its translation: CASSIGVIGAFF.